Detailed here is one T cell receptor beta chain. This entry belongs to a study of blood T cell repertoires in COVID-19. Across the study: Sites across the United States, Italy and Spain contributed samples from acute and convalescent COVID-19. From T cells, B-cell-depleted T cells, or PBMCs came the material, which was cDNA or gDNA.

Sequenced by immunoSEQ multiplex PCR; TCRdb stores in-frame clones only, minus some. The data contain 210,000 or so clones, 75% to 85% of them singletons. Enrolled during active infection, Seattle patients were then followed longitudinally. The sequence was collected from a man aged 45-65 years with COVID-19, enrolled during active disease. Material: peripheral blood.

The CDR3 DNA reads TGCGCCAGCAGCTTTGGGACTAGCGGATTCCAAGAGACCCAGTACTTC. The encoded protein is CASSFGTSGFQETQYF. The chain uses TRBV5-1 and TRBJ2-5; 11 bases map to TRBD2. The V gene end was trimmed by 2 bases and the J gene end by 1 base; junction bases not matched to a gene: 4. The CDR3 has 16 amino acids. Germline loops: CDR1 SGHRS, CDR2 YFSETQ.